This T cell receptor (beta chain) is drawn from a study of T cells in Graves' hyperthyroidism and ophthalmopathy. Study overall: The initial diagnosis was the point when peripheral blood was collected, ahead of any treatment.

The investigators amplified TCR beta CDR3 regions from RNA transcripts. A set of HTBI primers served as the primers for a first-round RT-PCR of the TCR CDR3. TCRdb re-called the multiplex PCR reads with MiXCR, one entry per CDR3 protein. The table records a few hundred thousand distinct CDR3 sequences, around 21% of them present only once. Study-wide results and limits: Most clonotypes expanded in thyroid above 0.001 were likewise present in blood.

The table lists this clonotype with many counts. Its antigen is unidentified. The TCR sequence derives from a man aged 18 to 29 with Graves' hyperthyroidism. Sequenced sample: blood.

In nucleotides, the CDR3 is TGTGCCAGCAGTCGACAGGGGTATGAAGGGGCTTTCTTT. Translated: CASSRQGYEGAFF. The chain recombines TRBV12-3 or TRBV12-4 with TRBJ1-1; 8 positions agree with TRBD1. Trimming took 5 bases from V and 11 from J; bases not matched to a gene: 10. This CDR3 spans 13 amino acids.